This T cell receptor beta chain was documented in a study of T cell repertoires in ileal Crohn's disease. Study observations and caveats: Active smokers at surgery had more clonal expansions than non-smokers.

The CDR3 consists of 13 residues. V dropped 7 bases and J dropped 4; count of bases not matched to a gene: 8. Germline lookup yields CDR1 SGHRS and CDR2 YFSETQ. Method: immunoSEQ multiplex PCR; TCRdb's copy keeps in-frame clones and lacks some. The sample carries about 8,300 clones, about 80% recorded once. A remark on this clone: Its cognate antigen is unknown.

The sample comprised ileal tissue. This receptor was identified in an adult with Crohn's disease. The chain carries TRBV5-1 and TRBJ2-7; 7 positions match TRBD1. The CDR3 DNA follows: TGCGCCAGCTCGGTTCAGGGGGAGTACGAGCAGTACTTC. It codes for CASSVQGEYEQYF.